A single sample gave rise to the 24 T cell receptor beta chains below, sequenced in a study of blood T cell repertoires in COVID-19. The table came from immunoSEQ multiplex PCR; TCRdb's copy has only in-frame clones and leaves some out. The sample lists over 250,000 clones, over 70% occurring once. The sample consisted of peripheral blood. The receptors shown here come from a woman of 80 years or more with acute or convalescent COVID-19.

The chain is built from TRBV28 and TRBJ2-7; unclear D gene. Germline V gives CDR1 MDHEN, CDR2 SYDVKM. Trimming took 6 bases from V and 0 from J, leaving 12 bases between them. CDR3 length: 14 amino acids. CDR3 bases: TGTGCCAGCAGCGGTACAGAAATCTCCTACGAGCAGTACTTC. Protein sequence: CASSGTEISYEQYF.

J is TRBJ1-5 and V is TRBV7-8; D is ambiguous. The V end was cut by 1 base, the J end by 2 bases, with 12 bases between. This CDR3 region has 16 residues. Looked up from germline, CDR1 is SGHVS and CDR2 is FQNEAQ. The DNA of the CDR3 is TGTGCCAGCAGCTTAGGTCAGTTGATGGGCAATCAGCCCCAGCATTTT. Protein sequence: CASSLGQLMGNQPQHF.

This chain joins TRBV19 and TRBJ2-3, with TRBD2 matching over 11 bases. Germline trimming cut 3 bases from V and 6 bases from J; bases unmatched to any gene: 8. This CDR3 comprises 16 residues. Looked up from germline, CDR1 is LNHDA and CDR2 is SQIVND (reference sequence). Here the CDR3 reads CASSIIAGGVMDTQYF. CDR3 sequence (DNA): TGTGCCAGTAGTATTATAGCGGGGGGGGTCATGGATACGCAGTATTTT.

This rearrangement joins TRBV6-5 to TRBJ1-3; D is unresolved. This CDR3 contains 16 residues. V lost 0 bases and J lost 0, with 9 bases in between. In germline, CDR1 is MNHEY, CDR2 SVGAGI. The DNA for the CDR3 is TGTGCCAGCAGTTACTCGACCGACTCCTCTGGAAACACCATATATTTT. Its translation: CASSYSTDSSGNTIYF.

This clone has a count of ten or more. The chain employs TRBV27 and TRBJ1-1, with D unresolved. V lost 7 bases and J lost 0, with 18 bases in between. The germline V gene has CDR1 MNHEY and CDR2 SMNVEV (reference sequence). The CDR3 is made up of 16 amino acids. CDR3 amino acids: CASISTPYIMNTEAFF. CDR3 nucleotides: TGTGCCAGCATTTCAACCCCCTATATCATGAACACTGAAGCTTTCTTT.

The chain recombines TRBV3-1 (or the pseudogene TRBV3-2) with TRBJ2-2; no clear D. The V gene lost 4 bases and the J gene lost 6 bases, with 15 bases spanning the gap. This CDR3 has 15 residues. Germline CDR1 reads LGHDT; CDR2 reads YNNKEL (reference sequence). The CDR3 sequence is CASSPDNLMAGELFF. The CDR3 DNA reads TGTGCCAGCAGCCCCGACAACCTGATGGCCGGGGAGCTGTTTTTT.

V is TRBV10-3 and J is TRBJ2-7; TRBD1 matches at 8 bases. The CDR3 covers 13 residues. V shed 10 bases and J 2 bases; nucleotides not matched to a gene: 7. The germline gives CDR1 ENHRY, CDR2 SYGVKD. This chain's CDR3 is CATMGQETYEQYF. The CDR3 region has the DNA TGTGCCACCATGGGACAGGAAACCTACGAGCAGTACTTC.

The chain joins TRBV18 to TRBJ1-1, with D possibly being TRBD1 (6 bases). This CDR3 is 15 amino acids long. V dropped 1 base and J dropped 3 bases, with 12 bases sitting between them. From germline, CDR1 is KGHSH and CDR2 LQKENI. The CDR3 loop reads CASSPRDRPDTEAFF. CDR3 nucleotide sequence: TGTGCCAGCTCACCACGCGACAGGCCCGACACTGAAGCTTTCTTT.

This clone has ten or more counts. J is TRBJ1-6 and V is TRBV29-1; unclear D gene. The CDR3 sequence is 13 residues long. Germline CDR1 reads SQVTM; CDR2 reads ANQGSEA. Between the trimmed V and J ends, which lost 5 bases and 7 bases, there was a span of 12 bases. The CDR3 is CSVYAGGNSPLHF. CDR3 sequence (DNA): TGCAGCGTTTACGCGGGAGGAAATTCACCCCTCCACTTT.

The gene calls are TRBV5-4 and TRBJ2-1; D gene ambiguous. The V gene lost 0 bases and the J gene lost 2 bases, with 12 bases spanning the gap. The CDR3 runs to 16 residues. The germline V gene has CDR1 SGHNT and CDR2 YYREEE (reference sequence). CDR3 DNA: TGTGCCAGCAGCTTGGCCGAGAAGGCGGCCTACAATGAGCAGTTCTTC. This sequence encodes CASSLAEKAAYNEQFF.

V and J are TRBV19 and TRBJ1-2; D unclear. The CDR3 contains 13 residues. Germline V gene lookup returns CDR1 LNHDA and CDR2 SQIVND (reference sequence). V lost 3 bases, J lost 5 bases, and 10 bases lay in between. This CDR3 reads CASSIGGLYGYTF. CDR3 DNA: TGTGCCAGTAGTATCGGTGGGCTTTATGGCTACACCTTC. The whole variable domain, filled in from reference TRBV19 and TRBJ1-2, reads DGGITQSPKYLFRKEGQNVTLSCEQNLNHDAMYWYRQDPGQGLRLIYYSQIVNDFQKGDIAEGYSVSREKKESFPLTVTSAQKNPTAFYLCASSIGGLYGYTFGSGTRLTVV.

The CDR3 sequence: CASSQEVTGDSPLHF. In DNA form, the CDR3 reads TGCGCCAGCAGCCAAGAAGTGACAGGGGATTCACCCCTCCACTTT. The chain combines TRBV4-1 with TRBJ1-6; 8 nucleotides match TRBD1. The ends lost 0 bases at V and 8 bases at J; junction bases unmatched: 3. The CDR3 contains 15 residues. Looked up from germline, CDR1 is MGHRA and CDR2 is YSYEKL.

The chain links TRBV19 to TRBJ1-4; possibly TRBD1 for D (5 bases). Germline V gives CDR1 LNHDA, CDR2 SQIVND (reference sequence). This CDR3 contains 14 residues. Trimming left V 3 bases short and J 4 bases short, with 9 bases between. The CDR3 loop reads CASSMAGFNEKLFF. The CDR3 nucleotides read TGTGCCAGTAGTATGGCAGGGTTTAATGAAAAACTGTTTTTT.

The CDR3 loop reads CASRDRDRYLDTIYF. As DNA, the CDR3 is TGTGCCAGCAGGGACCGGGACAGGTACCTAGACACCATATATTTT. The chain recombines TRBV6-5 with TRBJ1-3; 8 nucleotides match TRBD1. In germline, CDR1 is MNHEY, CDR2 SVGAGI. CDR3 size: 15 residues. Trimming took 6 bases from V and 8 from J; bases not matched to a gene: 12.

The chain uses TRBV7-9 and TRBJ1-2; TRBD1 matches 7 bases. The germline gives CDR1 SEHNR, CDR2 FQNEAQ (reference sequence). The length of the CDR3 is 13 residues. The trim removed 3 bases at V and 7 bases at J, leaving 5 bases unmatched. Written as DNA, the CDR3 is TGTGCCAGCAGCTTCCAGACAGGGATTGGCTACACCTTC. It codes for CASSFQTGIGYTF.

This rearrangement joins TRBV6-5 to TRBJ2-2; D possibly corresponds to TRBD2 (7 bases). The CDR3 totals 14 residues. V was pared by 11 bases and J by 3 bases, with 16 bases between. Germline CDR1 and CDR2: MNHEY and SVGAGI. In DNA, the CDR3 is TGTGCCTCCCAAGGGGGGGCGGACACCGGGGAGCTGTTTTTT. It is translated as CASQGGADTGELFF.

This clone was recorded a few times. The chain links TRBV12-3 or TRBV12-4 to TRBJ1-5; the D gene is possibly TRBD1 (6 bases). Between the trimmed V and J ends, which lost 3 bases and 7 bases, there was a span of 10 bases. The CDR3 is 13 residues long. The chain's CDR3 is CASSLGGPQPQHF. CDR3 nucleotide sequence: TGTGCCAGCAGTTTGGGGGGGCCCCAGCCCCAGCATTTT.

The chain couples TRBV28 to TRBJ2-3; D ambiguous. CDR1 is MDHEN, CDR2 SYDVKM, per germline. The CDR3 loop spans 12 amino acids. With 5 bases removed from V and 4 bases from J, the gap between germline ends came to 7 bases. DNA of the CDR3: TGTGCCAGCAGTCACCGCGCAGATACGCAGTATTTT. Translating gives CASSHRADTQYF.

V and J are TRBV11-2 and TRBJ2-7, with a tentative D call TRBD1 (6 bases). CDR1 and CDR2 from the germline V gene are SGHAT and FQNNGV. Trimming took 1 base from V and 0 from J, leaving 10 bases between them. The CDR3 extends over 15 amino acids. CDR3 sequence reads: CASSLVVGASYEQYF. CDR3 bases: TGTGCCAGCAGCTTAGTTGTGGGGGCCTCCTACGAGCAGTACTTC. Full variable domain (outside the CDR3, taken from reference TRBV11-2 and TRBJ2-7): EAGVAQSPRYKIIEKRQSVAFWCNPISGHATLYWYQQILGQGPKLLIQFQNNGVVDDSQLPKDRFSAERLKGVDSTLKIQPAKLEDSAVYLCASSLVVGASYEQYFGPGTRLTVT.

This chain links TRBV3-1 (or the pseudogene TRBV3-2) with TRBJ2-1, with D possibly matching TRBD2 (5 bases). Trimming cost V 0 bases and J 7 bases, with 13 bases left between them. Germline-derived CDR1 and CDR2 are LGHDT and YNNKEL (reference sequence). The CDR3 is 15 amino acids. CDR3 bases: TGTGCCAGCAGCCAAGATCTAGCCATCTGGAATGAGCAGTTCTTC. It encodes CASSQDLAIWNEQFF.

The chain uses TRBV9 and TRBJ1-3; the match to TRBD1 covers 7 bases. With 2 bases clipped from V and 1 base from J, the junction kept 9 bases outside the gene matches. The CDR3 spans 17 residues. CDR1 and CDR2 from the germline V gene are SGDLS and YYNGEE. DNA of the CDR3: TGTGCCAGCAGCGTGGGTCAGTCAGGGGGGTCTGGAAACACCATATATTTT. Amino acids: CASSVGQSGGSGNTIYF.

V gene TRBV21-1 combines with J gene TRBJ2-1; the listed D gene, TRBD1, was not tested against the DNA. TRBV21-1 is flagged as a pseudogene. This CDR3 region has 16 residues. CDR3 bases: TGTGCCAGCAGCAAAGGCGGCAGGGAATCCTACAATGAGCAGTTCTTC. Translating it yields CASSKGGRESYNEQFF.

This clone was recorded a few times. V usage is TRBV14 and J usage is TRBJ2-7; 7 positions match TRBD1. From germline, CDR1 is SGHDN and CDR2 FVKESK. The CDR3 has 16 amino acids. V lost 1 base, J lost 2 bases, and 8 bases stayed unmatched. CDR3 amino acids: CASSQGTPGQTYEQYF. For the CDR3, the DNA is TGTGCCAGCAGCCAAGGGACTCCGGGACAGACCTACGAGCAGTACTTC.

The chain carries TRBV5-1 and TRBJ2-5; 14 bases align to TRBD2. The J segment lost 3 bases and the V segment lost 4 bases, leaving 8 bases of the junction unmatched. This CDR3 is built from 17 residues. The germline V gene encodes CDR1 SGHRS and CDR2 YFSETQ. CDR3 loop: CASSRAGLAGGKETQYF. CDR3 nucleotides: TGCGCCAGCAGCCGAGCCGGACTAGCGGGGGGAAAAGAGACCCAGTACTTC.